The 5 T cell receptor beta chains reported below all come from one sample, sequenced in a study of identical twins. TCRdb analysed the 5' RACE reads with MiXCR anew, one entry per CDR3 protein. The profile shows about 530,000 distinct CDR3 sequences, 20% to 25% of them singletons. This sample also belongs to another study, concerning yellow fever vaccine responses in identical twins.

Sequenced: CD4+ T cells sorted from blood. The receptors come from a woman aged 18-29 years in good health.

The CDR3 reads CASSDLRFTDTQYF. DNA for the CDR3: TGTGCCAGTAGTGACTTGCGTTTCACAGATACGCAGTATTTT. The chain has TRBV19 and TRBJ2-3; D ambiguous. CDR1 and CDR2 from the germline V gene are LNHDA and SQIVND (reference sequence). The CDR3 contains 14 residues. V lost 5 bases, J lost 2 bases, and 11 bases lay in between.

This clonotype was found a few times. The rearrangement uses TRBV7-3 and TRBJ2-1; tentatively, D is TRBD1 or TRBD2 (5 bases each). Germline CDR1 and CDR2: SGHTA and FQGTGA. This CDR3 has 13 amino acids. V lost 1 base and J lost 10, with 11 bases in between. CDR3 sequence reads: CASSLMVGAEQFF. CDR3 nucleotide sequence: TGTGCCAGCAGCTTAATGGTCGGGGCCGAGCAGTTCTTC.

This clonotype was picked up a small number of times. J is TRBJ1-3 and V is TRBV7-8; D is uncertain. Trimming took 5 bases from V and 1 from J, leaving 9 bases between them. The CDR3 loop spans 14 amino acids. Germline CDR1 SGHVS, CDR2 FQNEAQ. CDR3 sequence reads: CASSRTWSGNTIYF. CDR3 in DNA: TGTGCCAGCAGCCGGACGTGGTCTGGAAACACCATATATTTT.

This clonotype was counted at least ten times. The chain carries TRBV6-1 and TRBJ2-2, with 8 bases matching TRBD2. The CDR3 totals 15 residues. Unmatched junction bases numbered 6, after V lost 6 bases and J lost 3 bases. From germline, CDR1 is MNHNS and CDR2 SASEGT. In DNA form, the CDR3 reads TGTGCCAGCAGCCCAGGACTAGCATACACCGGGGAGCTGTTTTTT. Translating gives CASSPGLAYTGELFF.

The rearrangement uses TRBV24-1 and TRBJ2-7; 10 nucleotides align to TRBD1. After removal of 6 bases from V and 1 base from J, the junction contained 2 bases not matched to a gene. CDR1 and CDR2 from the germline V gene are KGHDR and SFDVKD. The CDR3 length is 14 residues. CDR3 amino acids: CATSPGQGSYEQYF. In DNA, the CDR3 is TGTGCCACCAGTCCGGGACAGGGGTCCTACGAGCAGTACTTC.